These 29 T cell receptor beta chains share one sample of origin, sequenced in a study of T cell repertoires in cytomegalovirus infection. TCRdb recomputed calls from the reads with MiXCR, one row per CDR3 protein. In the table there are 150,000 or so distinct CDR3 sequences, 15% to 20% of which are singletons. The sample comprised CD8+ T cells from PBMCs. These TCRs come from a human donor in good health (CMV status not recorded). Some clones in this sample may be carry-over from other donors' samples.

In its sample, this clonotype was seen many times. This chain joins TRBV5-6 and TRBJ2-5, with D perhaps being TRBD1 or TRBD2 (6 bases each). V lost 4 bases and J 5 bases, leaving 12 bases between the germline ends. The CDR3 covers 13 residues. The V gene's germline CDR1 is SGHDT and CDR2 YYEEEE. As DNA, the CDR3 is TGTGCCAGCAGCCAGCTAGGGGGGGAGACCCAGTACTTC. This encodes CASSQLGGETQYF.

This clonotype showed up just a few times. V and J are TRBV15 and TRBJ1-5; D call uncertain. Germline V CDR1 and CDR2: LNHNV, YYDKDF (reference sequence). The CDR3 extends over 14 amino acids. V lost 5 bases and J lost 3, with 11 bases in between. The CDR3 region is CATSLRAFNQPQHF. In DNA form, the CDR3 reads TGTGCCACCAGCCTCCGGGCCTTCAATCAGCCCCAGCATTTT.

The chain combines TRBV4-1 with TRBJ2-7, with 9 bases fitting TRBD2. Germline values: CDR1 MGHRA, CDR2 YSYEKL. V was pared by 0 bases and J by 2 bases, with 2 bases of the junction left unmatched. This CDR3 has 15 amino acids. In nucleotides, the CDR3 is TGCGCCAGCAGCCAAGAGGCTAGCGGGACCTACGAGCAGTACTTC. It encodes CASSQEASGTYEQYF.

The gene calls are TRBV19 and TRBJ1-6, with 9 bases that match TRBD1. Germline lookup yields CDR1 LNHDA and CDR2 SQIVND (reference sequence). V dropped 7 bases and J dropped 10; count of bases not matched to a gene: 11. The CDR3 runs to 15 residues. The CDR3 loop is CASTLADRGQSPLHF. In nucleotides, the CDR3 is TGTGCCAGTACCCTTGCGGACAGGGGCCAATCACCCCTCCACTTT. The full variable domain, completed using reference TRBV19 and TRBJ1-6, is DGGITQSPKYLFRKEGQNVTLSCEQNLNHDAMYWYRQDPGQGLRLIYYSQIVNDFQKGDIAEGYSVSREKKESFPLTVTSAQKNPTAFYLCASTLADRGQSPLHFGNGTRLTVT.

This clonotype was seen a few times. The CDR3 sequence: CASSSDRDRGHEQFF. CDR3 DNA: TGTGCCAGCAGCTCGGATCGGGACAGGGGTCATGAGCAGTTCTTC. The V gene is TRBV7-3, the J gene TRBJ2-1; 10 bases are shared with TRBD1. CDR3 length: 15 residues. After removal of 4 bases from V and 8 bases from J, the junction contained 8 bases not matched to a gene. Germline-derived CDR1 and CDR2 are SGHTA and FQGTGA.

This clonotype has just a few counts. The gene calls are TRBV28 and TRBJ2-1, with TRBD2 identical over 12 bases. Looked up from germline, CDR1 is MDHEN and CDR2 is SYDVKM. There are 16 residues in the CDR3. V trimming: 3 bases; J trimming: 9 bases; junction bases outside the gene matches: 9. CDR3 amino acids: CASSFPSGRADVEQFF. The CDR3 coding sequence is TGTGCCAGCAGTTTTCCTAGCGGGAGGGCCGATGTTGAGCAGTTCTTC.

The sample holds a few counts of this clonotype. CDR3 in amino acids: CASSFQGHATNEKLFF. CDR3 DNA: TGTGCCAGCAGCTTCCAGGGTCATGCAACTAATGAAAAACTGTTTTTT. The V call is TRBV7-2, the J call TRBJ1-4, with a possible D match to TRBD1 (5 bases). V was shortened by 3 bases and J by 0 bases, with 11 bases between the two germline ends. Per the germline V gene, CDR1 is SGHTA and CDR2 is FQGNSA. The CDR3 length is 16 residues.

The gene calls are TRBV5-1 and TRBJ1-1; D is unresolved. Germline-derived CDR1 and CDR2 are SGHRS and YFSETQ. Trimming took off 4 bases at V and 1 base at J, with 11 bases between the two ends. The CDR3 consists of 14 residues. The CDR3 region has the DNA TGCGCCAGCAGCCCGCGCCCGGGGAACACTGAAGCTTTCTTT. Translated: CASSPRPGNTEAFF. Drawing the rest from reference TRBV5-1 and TRBJ1-1, the complete variable domain is KAGVTQTPRYLIKTRGQQVTLSCSPISGHRSVSWYQQTPGQGLQFLFEYFSETQRNKGNFPGRFSGRQFSNSRSEMNVSTLELGDSALYLCASSPRPGNTEAFFGQGTRLTVV.

The CDR3 region is CSASSTEMNTEAFF. CDR3 sequence (DNA): TGCAGTGCTAGTTCGACAGAAATGAACACTGAAGCTTTCTTT. The V gene is TRBV20-1, the J gene TRBJ1-1, with D perhaps matching TRBD1 (5 bases). The CDR3 runs 14 residues. Per germline, CDR1 DFQATT and CDR2 SNEGSKA (reference sequence). V was cut by 3 bases and J by 0 bases, with 11 bases left in between.

The chain recombines TRBV28 with TRBJ2-6; D gene unclear. V was pared by 1 base and J by 0 bases, with 16 bases between. Germline assignment: CDR1 MDHEN and CDR2 SYDVKM. This CDR3 is built from 19 residues. The CDR3 region is CASSLFGSHTYSGANVLTF. The CDR3 nucleotides are TGTGCCAGCAGTTTATTCGGCAGCCATACTTACTCTGGGGCCAACGTCCTGACTTTC.

This clonotype was observed a few times. J is TRBJ2-5 and V is TRBV27, with D hard to call. The germline V gene encodes CDR1 MNHEY and CDR2 SMNVEV (reference sequence). V gave up 2 bases and J gave up 7 bases, with 5 bases separating them. The CDR3 covers 11 residues. In DNA form, the CDR3 reads TGTGCCAGCAGTTTACGTGGGACCCAGTACTTC. This encodes CASSLRGTQYF.

A word on this clonotype: This could be a read error, since a much larger clone is one nucleotide away. The V gene is TRBV7-9, the J gene TRBJ2-7; TRBD1 is a possible D gene (6 bases). CDR1 and CDR2 from the germline V gene are SEHNR and FQNEAQ (reference sequence). V was clipped by 1 base and J by 2 bases, with 9 bases between them. This CDR3 is built from 14 residues. For the CDR3, the DNA is TGTGCCAGCAGCTTAGGGGACACCACCTACGAGCAGTACTTC. Translated: CASSLGDTTYEQYF.

DNA of the CDR3: TGTGCCATCAGGGCTGATCTTGGGGAGCTGTTTTTT. It specifies CAIRADLGELFF. The chain recombines TRBV10-3 with TRBJ2-2; D unclear. From germline, CDR1 is ENHRY and CDR2 SYGVKD. The CDR3 totals 12 residues. The ends were cut back, 6 bases at V and 8 bases at J, with 10 bases in the middle.

This rearrangement joins TRBV11-3 to TRBJ2-1; D call uncertain. This CDR3 spans 13 amino acids. CDR1 and CDR2 from the germline V gene are SGHNT and YENEEA. Trimming removed 6 bases from V and 0 bases from J, with 6 bases in between. The CDR3 DNA sequence: TGTGCCAGCAGAGGAGCCTCCTACAATGAGCAGTTCTTC. Translating gives CASRGASYNEQFF. The full variable domain, in which reference TRBV11-3 and TRBJ2-1 provide the parts outside the CDR3, is EAGVVQSPRYKIIEKKQPVAFWCNPISGHNTLYWYLQNLGQGPELLIRYENEEAVDDSQLPKDRFSAERLKGVDSTLKIQPAELGDSAVYLCASRGASYNEQFFGPGTRLTVL.

This clonotype was detected only a few times. The chain has TRBV12-3 or TRBV12-4 and TRBJ2-7; 7 nucleotides line up with TRBD2. The CDR3 runs to 14 residues. V lost 3 bases to trimming and J lost 3 bases; unmatched junction nucleotides: 5. The CDR3 DNA follows: TGTGCCAGCAGTTTGGGGGGGAACTTCTACGAGCAGTACTTC. Translation: CASSLGGNFYEQYF.

This clonotype was seen repeatedly, ten times or more. J is TRBJ2-1 and V is TRBV7-2, with no clear D. This CDR3 spans 13 amino acids. Germline CDR1 SGHTA, CDR2 FQGNSA. V dropped 5 bases and J dropped 6 bases, with 11 bases sitting between them. The CDR3 is CASSLGGLNEQFF. DNA for the CDR3: TGTGCCAGCAGCCTCGGTGGGCTCAATGAGCAGTTCTTC.

A few counts support this clonotype. The chain has TRBV7-3 and TRBJ1-5; 10 bases agree with TRBD1. Germline CDR1 reads SGHTA; CDR2 reads FQGTGA. The CDR3 contains 14 residues. V lost 5 bases and J lost 10; bases outside the gene matches: 8. CDR3 loop: CASSPAGQGEPQHF. CDR3 DNA sequence: TGTGCCAGCAGCCCAGCCGGACAGGGGGAACCCCAGCATTTT.

The chain employs TRBV28 and TRBJ1-1; 8 bases fit TRBD1. CDR3 length: 12 amino acids. Germline CDR1 is MDHEN and CDR2 is SYDVKM. J lost 12 bases, V lost 7 bases, and 10 bases had no gene match. The CDR3 nucleotides are TGTGCCAGCACCCCCCTGGGACAGGTGTCTTTCTTT. It translates to CASTPLGQVSFF.

V gene TRBV6-1 combines with J gene TRBJ2-1; D tentatively reads TRBD1 or TRBD2 (5 bases each). CDR1 and CDR2 (germline): MNHNS, SASEGT. The ends were cut back, 3 bases at V and 4 bases at J, with 10 bases in the middle. The CDR3 is 14 residues long. The CDR3 sequence is CASSDGTEYNEQFF. CDR3 coding DNA: TGTGCCAGCAGTGACGGGACGGAGTACAATGAGCAGTTCTTC.

The table lists this clonotype with many counts. The CDR3 loop reads CASSPRGQGFPEAFF. As DNA, the CDR3 is TGTGCCAGCAGCCCAAGAGGGCAGGGATTCCCTGAAGCTTTCTTT. The V gene is TRBV7-2, the J gene TRBJ1-1, with D perhaps matching TRBD1 (5 bases). CDR3 length: 15 residues. Trimming cost V 5 bases and J 6 bases, with 19 bases left between them. Germline V gene data show CDR1 as SGHTA and CDR2 as FQGNSA.

In its sample, this clonotype was seen a few times. The V gene is TRBV6-2 or TRBV6-3, the J gene TRBJ2-5, with 8 nucleotides matching TRBD1. Per the germline V gene, CDR1 is MNHEY and CDR2 is SVGEGT. This CDR3 comprises 12 residues. The V segment lost 4 bases and the J segment 5 bases; nucleotides outside the gene matches: 0. The CDR3 sequence is CASSWDRETQYF. CDR3 nucleotides: TGTGCCAGCAGTTGGGACAGGGAGACCCAGTACTTC.

The chain is built from TRBV7-6 and TRBJ2-7; maybe TRBD1 (6 bases). Trimming left V 5 bases short and J 4 bases short, with 12 bases between. The length of the CDR3 is 13 residues. In germline, CDR1 is SGHVS, CDR2 FNYEAQ. The CDR3 loop reads CASSPYRAYEQYF. CDR3 sequence (DNA): TGTGCCAGCAGCCCGTACAGGGCTTACGAGCAGTACTTC.

This clonotype was picked up a small number of times. The rearrangement joins TRBV7-8 to TRBJ2-7; 8 bases agree with TRBD2. Losses at the gene ends were 3 bases for V and 2 bases for J; bases not matched to a gene: 15. This CDR3 comprises 18 residues. Germline V gives CDR1 SGHVS, CDR2 FQNEAQ. This CDR3 is CASSLPKAGGPFPYEQYF. In DNA form, the CDR3 reads TGTGCCAGCAGCTTGCCAAAGGCGGGGGGCCCTTTTCCCTACGAGCAGTACTTC.

In this sample, this clonotype turned up once. The chain links TRBV12-3 or TRBV12-4 to TRBJ2-1; the match to TRBD2 covers 9 bases. The CDR3 covers 17 residues. V lost 6 bases and J lost 2; bases outside the gene matches: 11. Here the CDR3 DNA reads TGTGCCAGCAGCAACCCCTATAGCGGGAGAGCCTACAATGAGCAGTTCTTC. This sequence encodes CASSNPYSGRAYNEQFF.

V gene TRBV12-3 or TRBV12-4 combines with J gene TRBJ1-2; 7 bases are shared with TRBD1. The CDR3 runs 14 residues. Unmatched junction bases numbered 8, after V lost 6 bases and J lost 4 bases. CDR3 amino acids: CASSPPDRLYGYTF. CDR3 DNA sequence: TGTGCCAGCAGCCCCCCGGACAGGCTCTATGGCTACACCTTC.

Turning to this clonotype: A clone one base away is much larger, so this may be a read error. This chain connects TRBV6-6 to TRBJ1-1, with no clear D. Germline lookup yields CDR1 MNHNY and CDR2 SVGAGI (reference sequence). The CDR3 spans 14 residues. V lost 2 bases to trimming and J lost 1 base, with 8 bases between them. The CDR3 here is CASSYGRKNTEAFF. In DNA, the CDR3 is TGTGCCAGCAGTTACGGAAGGAAGAACACTGAAGCTTTCTTT.

The rearrangement uses TRBV9 and TRBJ2-1, with D perhaps being TRBD1 or TRBD2 (5 bases each). The CDR3 totals 15 residues. The germline V gene encodes CDR1 SGDLS and CDR2 YYNGEE. Trimming removed 0 bases at V and 8 bases at J, with 15 bases between. This CDR3 reads CASSVVGGSGDEQFF. DNA of the CDR3: TGTGCCAGCAGCGTAGTTGGGGGTTCCGGGGATGAGCAGTTCTTC.

The chain combines TRBV6-1 with TRBJ2-7, with no clear D. The CDR3 sequence is 13 residues long. Between the trimmed V and J ends, which lost 5 bases and 2 bases, there was a span of 10 bases. Germline assignment: CDR1 MNHNS and CDR2 SASEGT. This CDR3 reads CASSLSSTYEQYF. The CDR3 coding sequence is TGTGCCAGCAGTCTCAGCAGCACCTACGAGCAGTACTTC.

The chain carries TRBV5-1 and TRBJ2-7; the D is unclear. Germline-derived CDR1 and CDR2 are SGHRS and YFSETQ. V lost 5 bases and J 2 bases, leaving 17 bases between the germline ends. CDR3 length: 15 amino acids. The CDR3 nucleotides are TGCGCCAGCAGATTAATCGCAGGAAAGCCCTACGAGCAGTACTTC. This sequence encodes CASRLIAGKPYEQYF.